This TCR beta chain was identified in a study of prognosis after radiotherapy for stage I lung cancer. It was by two-round multiplex PCR that TCR beta CDR3 was amplified from genomic DNA. With primers specific to each TRBV and TRBJ gene, the first-round PCR was performed. As the PCR entered its second round, universal primers were used. MiXCR, run by TCRdb on the multiplex PCR reads, gives a single entry per CDR3 protein. Of approximately 13,000 distinct CDR3 sequences listed, roughly 49% are singletons. Blood, 5.5 to 7.5 milliliters, was collected at each of two time points. This CDR3 is 15 amino acids long. The V gene end was trimmed by 7 bases and the J gene end by 0 bases; junction bases not matched to a gene: 6. Germline loops: CDR1 WSHSY, CDR2 SAAADI.

This TCR derives from a donor aged 50 or older with non-small cell lung cancer. V is TRBV10-2 and J is TRBJ2-7; 10 nucleotides match TRBD1. The sample here was PBMCs, taken before or after stereotactic body radiation therapy (not recorded which). The chain's CDR3 is CASISGQGSSYEQYF. CDR3 DNA: TGCGCCAGCATATCGGGACAGGGGTCCTCCTACGAGCAGTACTTC.